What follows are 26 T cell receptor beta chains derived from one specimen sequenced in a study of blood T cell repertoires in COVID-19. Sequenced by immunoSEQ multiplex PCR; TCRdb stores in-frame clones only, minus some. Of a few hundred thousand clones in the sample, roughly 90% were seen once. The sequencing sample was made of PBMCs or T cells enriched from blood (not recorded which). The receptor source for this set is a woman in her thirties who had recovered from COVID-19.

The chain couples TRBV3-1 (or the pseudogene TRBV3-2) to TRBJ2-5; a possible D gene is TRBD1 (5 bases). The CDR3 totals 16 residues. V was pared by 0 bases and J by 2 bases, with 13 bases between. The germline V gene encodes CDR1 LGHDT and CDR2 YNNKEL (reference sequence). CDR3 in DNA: TGTGCCAGCAGCCAAGATCCCCCCAGGGATCAAGAGACCCAGTACTTC. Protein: CASSQDPPRDQETQYF.

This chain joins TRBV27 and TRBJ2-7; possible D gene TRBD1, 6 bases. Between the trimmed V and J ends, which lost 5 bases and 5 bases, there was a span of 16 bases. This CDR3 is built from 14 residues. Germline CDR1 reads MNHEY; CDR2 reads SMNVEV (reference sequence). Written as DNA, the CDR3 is TGTGCCAGCAGTGCCGGGACACCCGTCAACGAGCAGTACTTC. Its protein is CASSAGTPVNEQYF.

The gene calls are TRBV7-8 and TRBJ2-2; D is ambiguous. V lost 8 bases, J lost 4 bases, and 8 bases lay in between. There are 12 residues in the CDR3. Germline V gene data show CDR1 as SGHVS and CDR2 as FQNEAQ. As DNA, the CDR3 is TGTGCCAGCCGTCAAGCCACCGGGGAGCTGTTTTTT. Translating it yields CASRQATGELFF.

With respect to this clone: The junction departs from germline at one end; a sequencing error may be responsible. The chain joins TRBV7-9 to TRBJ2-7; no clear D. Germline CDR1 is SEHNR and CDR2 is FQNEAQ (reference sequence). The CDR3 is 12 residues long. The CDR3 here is CASSLDGYAQYF. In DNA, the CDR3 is TGTGCCAGCAGCTTAGACGGGTACGCGCAGTACTTC. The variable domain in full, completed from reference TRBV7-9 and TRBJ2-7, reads DTGVSQNPRHKITKRGQNVTFRCDPISEHNRLYWYRQTLGQGPEFLTYFQNEAQLEKSRLLSDRFSAERPKGSFSTLEIQRTEQGDSAMYLCASSLDGYAQYFGPGTRLTVT.

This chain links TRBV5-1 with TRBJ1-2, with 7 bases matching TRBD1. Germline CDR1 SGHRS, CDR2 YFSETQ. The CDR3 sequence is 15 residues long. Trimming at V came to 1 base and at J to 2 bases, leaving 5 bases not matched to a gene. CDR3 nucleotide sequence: TGCGCCAGCAGCTTGAATCAGGGGGGAAACTATGGCTACACCTTC. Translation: CASSLNQGGNYGYTF.

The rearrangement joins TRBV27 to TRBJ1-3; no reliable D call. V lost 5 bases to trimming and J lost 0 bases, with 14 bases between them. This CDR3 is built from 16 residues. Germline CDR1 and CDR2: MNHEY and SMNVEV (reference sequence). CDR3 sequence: CASSPFAFSSGNTIYF. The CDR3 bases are TGTGCCAGCAGTCCATTTGCCTTCAGCTCTGGAAACACCATATATTTT.

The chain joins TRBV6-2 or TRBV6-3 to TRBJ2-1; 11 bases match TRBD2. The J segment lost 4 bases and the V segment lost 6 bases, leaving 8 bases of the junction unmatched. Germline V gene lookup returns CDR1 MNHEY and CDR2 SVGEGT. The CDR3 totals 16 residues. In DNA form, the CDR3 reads TGTGCCAGCAGCCCCCGTAGCGGGGGGGTATACAATGAGCAGTTCTTC. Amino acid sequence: CASSPRSGGVYNEQFF.

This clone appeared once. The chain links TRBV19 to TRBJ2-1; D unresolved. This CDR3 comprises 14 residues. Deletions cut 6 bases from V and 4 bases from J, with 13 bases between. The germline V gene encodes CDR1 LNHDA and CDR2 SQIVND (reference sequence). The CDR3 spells CASSRQGLYNEQFF. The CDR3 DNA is TGTGCCAGTAGCCGACAAGGATTATACAATGAGCAGTTCTTC.

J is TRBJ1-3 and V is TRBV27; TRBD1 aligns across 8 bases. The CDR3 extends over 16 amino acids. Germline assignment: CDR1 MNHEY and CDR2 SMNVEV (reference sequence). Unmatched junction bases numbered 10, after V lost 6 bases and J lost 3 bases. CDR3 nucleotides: TGTGCCAGCAGCTCGGAATACAGGGGGGGTGGAAACACCATATATTTT. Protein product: CASSSEYRGGGNTIYF.

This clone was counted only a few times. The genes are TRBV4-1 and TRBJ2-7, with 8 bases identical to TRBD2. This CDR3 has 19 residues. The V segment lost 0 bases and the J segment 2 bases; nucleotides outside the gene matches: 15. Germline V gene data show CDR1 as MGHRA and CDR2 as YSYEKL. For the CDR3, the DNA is TGCGCCAGCAGCCAAGATTGGGGCGGTGCGGGAGGACCCCCCTACGAGCAGTACTTC. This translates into CASSQDWGGAGGPPYEQYF.

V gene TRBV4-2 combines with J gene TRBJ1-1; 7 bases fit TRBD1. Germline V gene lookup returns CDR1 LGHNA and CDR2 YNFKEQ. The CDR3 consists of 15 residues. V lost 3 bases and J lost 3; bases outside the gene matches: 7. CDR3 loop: CASSQERQGYTEAFF. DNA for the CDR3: TGTGCCAGCAGCCAGGAAAGACAGGGCTACACTGAAGCTTTCTTT.

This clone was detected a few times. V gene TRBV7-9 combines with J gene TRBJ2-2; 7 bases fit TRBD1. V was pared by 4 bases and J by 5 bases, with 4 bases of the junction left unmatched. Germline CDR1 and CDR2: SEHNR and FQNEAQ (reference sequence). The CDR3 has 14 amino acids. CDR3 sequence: CASSWDRQTGELFF. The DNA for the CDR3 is TGTGCCAGCAGCTGGGACAGACAGACCGGGGAGCTGTTTTTT. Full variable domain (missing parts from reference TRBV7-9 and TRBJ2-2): DTGVSQNPRHKITKRGQNVTFRCDPISEHNRLYWYRQTLGQGPEFLTYFQNEAQLEKSRLLSDRFSAERPKGSFSTLEIQRTEQGDSAMYLCASSWDRQTGELFFGEGSRLTVL.

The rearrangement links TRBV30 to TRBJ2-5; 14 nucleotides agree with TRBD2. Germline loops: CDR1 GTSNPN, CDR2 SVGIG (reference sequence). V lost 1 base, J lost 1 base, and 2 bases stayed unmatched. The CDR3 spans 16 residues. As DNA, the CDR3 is TGTGCCTGGAGTGGGACTAGCGGGGGGTTCCAAGAGACCCAGTACTTC. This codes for CAWSGTSGGFQETQYF.

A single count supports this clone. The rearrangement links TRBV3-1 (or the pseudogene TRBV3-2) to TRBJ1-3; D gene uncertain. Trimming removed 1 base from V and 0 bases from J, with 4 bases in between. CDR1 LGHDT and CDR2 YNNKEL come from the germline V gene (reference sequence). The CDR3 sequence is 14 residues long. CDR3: CASSQVNSGNTIYF. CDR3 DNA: TGTGCCAGCAGCCAAGTTAACTCTGGAAACACCATATATTTT.

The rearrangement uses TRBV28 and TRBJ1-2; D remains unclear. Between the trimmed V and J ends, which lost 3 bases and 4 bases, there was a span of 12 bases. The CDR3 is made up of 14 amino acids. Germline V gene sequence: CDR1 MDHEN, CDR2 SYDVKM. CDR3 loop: CASSFSLGFYGYTF. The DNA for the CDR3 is TGTGCCAGCAGTTTTTCTCTAGGATTCTATGGCTACACCTTC.

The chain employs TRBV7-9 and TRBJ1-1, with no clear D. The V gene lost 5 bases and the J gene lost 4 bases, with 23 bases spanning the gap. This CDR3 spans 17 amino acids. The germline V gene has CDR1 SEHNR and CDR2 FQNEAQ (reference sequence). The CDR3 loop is CASSLGRQSQWGTEAFF. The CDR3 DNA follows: TGTGCCAGCAGCCTAGGGAGGCAGTCACAATGGGGCACTGAAGCTTTCTTT. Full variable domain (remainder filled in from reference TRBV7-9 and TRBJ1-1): DTGVSQNPRHKITKRGQNVTFRCDPISEHNRLYWYRQTLGQGPEFLTYFQNEAQLEKSRLLSDRFSAERPKGSFSTLEIQRTEQGDSAMYLCASSLGRQSQWGTEAFFGQGTRLTVV.

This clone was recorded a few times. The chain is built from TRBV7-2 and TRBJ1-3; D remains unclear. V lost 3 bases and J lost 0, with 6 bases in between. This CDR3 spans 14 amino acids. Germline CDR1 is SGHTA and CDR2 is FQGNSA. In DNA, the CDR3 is TGTGCCAGCAGCTTTGGACTCTCTGGAAACACCATATATTTT. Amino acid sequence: CASSFGLSGNTIYF.

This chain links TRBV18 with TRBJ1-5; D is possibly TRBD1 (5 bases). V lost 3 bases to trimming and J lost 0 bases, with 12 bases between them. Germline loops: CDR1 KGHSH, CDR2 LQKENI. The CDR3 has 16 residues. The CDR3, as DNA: TGTGCCAGCTCACCCGGGAGAGGGGATAGCAATCAGCCCCAGCATTTT. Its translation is CASSPGRGDSNQPQHF.

CDR3 protein: CASRVGRSYEQYF. For the CDR3, the DNA is TGTGCCAGCAGGGTTGGCCGCTCCTACGAGCAGTACTTC. This sequence joins TRBV28 and TRBJ2-7; D is undetermined. The germline V gene encodes CDR1 MDHEN and CDR2 SYDVKM. V was clipped by 6 bases and J by 0 bases, with 9 bases between them. The CDR3 runs to 13 residues. Full variable domain (remainder filled in from reference TRBV28 and TRBJ2-7): DVKVTQSSRYLVKRTGEKVFLECVQDMDHENMFWYRQDPGLGLRLIYFSYDVKMKEKGDIPEGYSVSREKKERFSLILESASTNQTSMYLCASRVGRSYEQYFGPGTRLTVT.

CDR3 DNA: TGCGCCAGCAGCCAAGATTGGACAGGGGCGAACACTGAAGCTTTCTTT. Amino acids: CASSQDWTGANTEAFF. The rearrangement joins TRBV4-1 to TRBJ1-1; 9 nucleotides match TRBD1. Trimming took 0 bases from V and 1 from J; bases not matched to a gene: 3. From germline, CDR1 is MGHRA and CDR2 YSYEKL. This CDR3 region has 16 residues.

CDR3 sequence: CASTQGGGYNSPLHF. The CDR3 DNA reads as TGTGCCAGCACCCAGGGAGGTGGGTATAATTCACCCCTCCACTTT. V gene TRBV3-1 (or the pseudogene TRBV3-2) combines with J gene TRBJ1-6; tentative D call: TRBD1 (5 bases). The CDR3 is made up of 15 amino acids. V was pared by 7 bases and J by 4 bases, with 14 bases between. The germline CDR1 and CDR2 sequences are LGHDT and YNNKEL (reference sequence).

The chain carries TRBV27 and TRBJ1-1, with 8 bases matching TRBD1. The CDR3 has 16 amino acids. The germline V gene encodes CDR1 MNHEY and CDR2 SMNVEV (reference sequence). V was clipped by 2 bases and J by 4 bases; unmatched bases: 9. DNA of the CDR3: TGTGCCAGCAGTTTACATGGACAGGGTAAGGGCACTGAAGCTTTCTTT. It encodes CASSLHGQGKGTEAFF.

The CDR3 coding sequence is TGTGCCAGCAGTTTCTACCCAGGGAACACCGGGGAGCTGTTTTTT. Its protein product is CASSFYPGNTGELFF. The V gene is TRBV27, the J gene TRBJ2-2; D gene ambiguous. This CDR3 is 15 amino acids long. Trimming removed 3 bases at V and 1 base at J, with 9 bases between. Germline CDR1 MNHEY, CDR2 SMNVEV (reference sequence).

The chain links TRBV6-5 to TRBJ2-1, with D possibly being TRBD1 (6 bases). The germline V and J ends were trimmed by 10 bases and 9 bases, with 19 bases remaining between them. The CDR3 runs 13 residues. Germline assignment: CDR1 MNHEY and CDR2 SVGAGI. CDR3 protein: CATRQGTHGEQFF. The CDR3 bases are TGTGCCACCCGGCAGGGGACCCACGGTGAGCAGTTCTTC.

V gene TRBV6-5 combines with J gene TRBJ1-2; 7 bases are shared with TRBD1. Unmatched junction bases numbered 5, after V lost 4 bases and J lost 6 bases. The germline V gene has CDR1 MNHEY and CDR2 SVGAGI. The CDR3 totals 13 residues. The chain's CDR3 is CASSFTGTDGYTF. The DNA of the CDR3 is TGTGCCAGCAGTTTTACAGGGACAGATGGCTACACCTTC.

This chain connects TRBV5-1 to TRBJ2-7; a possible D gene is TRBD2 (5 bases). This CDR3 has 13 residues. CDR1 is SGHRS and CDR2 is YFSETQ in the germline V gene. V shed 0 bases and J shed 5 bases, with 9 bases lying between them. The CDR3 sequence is CASSLALEDEQYF. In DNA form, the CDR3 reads TGCGCCAGCAGCTTGGCGCTGGAGGACGAGCAGTACTTC.